This T cell receptor (beta chain) was documented in a study of neoadjuvant anti-PD-1 for oral cavity cancer (dated by TCRdb to 2020 to 2023). About the study as a whole: Three to four biweekly doses of nivolumab at 3 mg/kg were mostly administered to patients before curative-intent surgical resection. Responders were defined as patients with complete response, partial response or stable disease by RECIST 1.1; non-responders were defined as patients with progression. The parent correlative cohort had more than 10 patients and a response rate of 25% to 35%. A fourth nivolumab dose was given around day 43 to patients without progression, and definitive surgical resection was performed in those patients on days 50-56. Results and caveats for the whole study, not just this receptor: Only a few patients per response group were included in the TCR analyses, and larger cohorts for validation were called for by the authors. A higher pretreatment blood Treg/Th17 ratio correlated with both higher pretreatment blood TCRbeta clonality and lower post-treatment tumor TCRbeta clonality. After neoadjuvant nivolumab, non-responders showed significantly higher T cell clonality (Gini index) in PBMCs than responders did.

PBMC libraries used mostly around 500 ng of input genomic DNA for deep sequencing, with six replicates per sample. TCRbeta libraries were prepared with the immunoSEQ hsTCRbeta kit according to the manufacturer's instructions. An Illumina NovaSeq 6000 S4 flow cell was used to sequence the final libraries, which had first been combined to 3 nM. The authors' pipeline ran thus. Raw data preprocessing and quality control were performed with the immunoSEQ Analyzer. The analysis was limited to productive rearrangements, and each clonotype was defined by a unique CDR3 amino acid sequence. Using the R package tcR, the researchers computed the Gini-Simpson index as their estimate of repertoire clonality. Student's t test was used to compare Gini indices, and Pearson correlation was used to assess associations with tumor size change. The source is immuneACCESS, and TCRdb retained only in-frame sequences with V and J called. Part of the clones is not carried over; for the studies checked, unresolved V genes explain less than half of this, and the remainder is unexplained. V, J and clone size were drawn from that table, and D and trimming were deduced from the DNA. For this sample there are more than 9,500 clones; 50% to 70% appear just once. The ten most abundant clones make up about 4.5% of the sample.

This specimen's time point label, interpreted: after neoadjuvant nivolumab, at surgical resection. The patients had newly diagnosed stage II-IVA oral cavity squamous cell carcinoma and had not received any prior systemic or radiation treatment. Everyone in the cohort had locally advanced, HPV-negative oral cavity squamous cell carcinoma. Peripheral blood mononuclear cells were analyzed directly and were not maintained or expanded in culture. Samples were obtained from a longitudinal correlative study of a single-arm phase II trial of neoadjuvant nivolumab in oral cavity squamous cell carcinoma. Subject-matched pre- and post-treatment PBMCs and tumors from three responders and three non-responders underwent genomic DNA-based TCRbeta sequencing. Peripheral blood mononuclear cells were collected once before nivolumab treatment and again after treatment, at the time of surgery. The Maxwell RSC DNA from Cells kit was used to isolate genomic DNA from PBMCs.

The CDR3 starts with the cysteine, ends with the phenylalanine, and has 14 residues. Only the CDR3 DNA is retained, 42 bases long and in frame from the first base. The junction carries 14 bases between V and J, which are trimmed by 3 bases and 6 bases respectively. CDR1 MNHNS and CDR2 SASEGT were looked up in the germline V gene. A few counts support this clone. The target of this receptor is not known. The record has no base qualities; no much larger clone is one base away. This sequence was found in a person aged 35-79 years with oral cavity squamous cell carcinoma. This chain joins TRBV6-1 to TRBJ2-5; the D gene identity is not certain. Sequenced here: PBMCs, sampled after nivolumab (anti-PD-1) treatment. CDR3 reads: CASSEGPASQTQYF. The DNA sequence follows: TGTGCCAGCAGTGAGGGCCCGGCGTCCCAGACCCAGTACTTC.